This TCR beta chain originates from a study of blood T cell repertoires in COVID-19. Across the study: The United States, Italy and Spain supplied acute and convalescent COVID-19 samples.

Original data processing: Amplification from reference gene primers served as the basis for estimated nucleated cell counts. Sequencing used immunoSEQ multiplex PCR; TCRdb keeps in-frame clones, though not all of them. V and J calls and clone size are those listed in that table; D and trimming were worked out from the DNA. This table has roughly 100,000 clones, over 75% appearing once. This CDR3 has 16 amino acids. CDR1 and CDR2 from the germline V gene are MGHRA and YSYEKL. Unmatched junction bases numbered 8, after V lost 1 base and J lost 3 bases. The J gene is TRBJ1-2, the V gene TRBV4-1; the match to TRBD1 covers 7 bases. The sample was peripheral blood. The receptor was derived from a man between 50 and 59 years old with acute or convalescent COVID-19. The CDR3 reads CASSQAMTGTDYGYTF. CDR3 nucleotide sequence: TGCGCCAGCAGCCAAGCTATGACAGGGACTGACTATGGCTACACCTTC.